The present TCR beta chain was sequenced within a study of identical twins (TCRdb year 2016). Looking at the study overall: TCR alpha and beta repertoires from monozygotic twins, unrelated adults of various ages and cord blood were deep-sequenced to test whether fetal clonotypes persist. To rule out contamination, the twin experiments were replicated at different times with different library preparation protocols. What the authors observed across the whole study: Invariant T cells such as MAIT and iNKT could partly confound zero-insertion analyses, though diverse VJ usage argued against this for most clonotypes. Compared with coincidental sharing between unrelated individuals, out-of-frame TCR alpha sequences shared between twins showed an excess of sequences with low generation probability. Fewer insertions were carried by abundant cord blood beta clonotypes, a similar but weaker trend appeared in young adult naive repertoires, and no such trend appeared in memory repertoires. Conclusions relied on cross-sectional statistical analysis, since the same donors could not be followed over many years. The excess sharing between twins in beta out-of-frame sequences was weaker because fewer shared sequences reduced the signal-to-noise ratio. Out-of-frame TCR alpha sharing in monozygotic twins was systematically underestimated by recombination models, whereas sharing between unrelated individuals was in agreement with the recombination models.

This clonotype was counted between two and nine times. The antigen it binds to is not known. Base qualities are missing; no much larger clone stands one base away. As encoded in the germline V gene, CDR1 is SGHTA while CDR2 is FQGNSA. V is reduced by 5 bases and J by 5 bases, leaving a spacing of 15 bases between them. From the cysteine up to the phenylalanine, the CDR3 has a length of 14 residues. Only the CDR3 part of the read is kept: 42 bases, read in frame from the first base. Every donor in the study was a healthy Caucasian. Three pairs of female monozygotic twins, all aged roughly 18 to 29 years, were included in the twin cohort. Positive isolation kits from Invitrogen were used to isolate CD4+ and CD8+ T cell populations. The library was made by 5' RACE. The reads were generated on an Illumina HiSeq 2000. A universal primer binding site was added through template switching, and the final cDNA carried a unique molecular identifier so that TCR cDNA molecules could be counted accurately. First-strand cDNA for TCR alpha and beta chains was synthesized from specific primers in the conserved constant-segment region. To control for contamination, every cDNA library carried two barcodes: a SMART-Mk sample barcode plus Illumina barcodes. TruSeq adapter sequences along with Illumina sample barcodes were introduced in two successive PCR steps. The Illumina HiSeq platform was used with custom primers to sequence TCR alpha and beta cDNA libraries. Turning to the authors' computational methods: Raw reads were processed with MiGEC to extract unique molecular identifiers, and MiXCR was used to determine CDR3 positions. Recombination models were inferred per individual with the repgenHMM and IGoR tools using an EM algorithm. The tcR package in R was used for shared clonotype analysis, with sharing normalized by the product of cloneset sizes. To study raw recombination without the effects of thymic and clonal selection, out-of-frame nonproductive sequences were analyzed. Through fastp at Q25 and MiXCR, TCRdb rebuilt clones from the public reads, retaining in-frame beta chains. Duplicate CDR3 protein sequences are folded into a single record with the most common DNA and genes. TCRdb's processing, not the study's, gives the V and J calls here. The sample table holds 500,000 to 600,000 distinct CDR3 sequences, of which roughly a fifth were seen once. About 0.91% of the sample is taken by the ten largest.

The sample was also linked to a second study, of T cells expressing NK-cell markers. The second source states: In sorted CD3+CD56+NKG2C+, CD3+CD56+NKG2C- and CD3+CD56-NKG2C+ T-cell subsets from several donors, TCR beta-chain repertoires were profiled. Among the eight sequenced donors, only one was HCMV-seronegative, while the other seven were HCMV-seropositive. In several experiments an anti-gammadeltaTCR antibody was added to restrict sorting to alphabetaTCR-expressing T cells. In more than five donors, the dominant CD3+CD56+NKG2C+ clonotypes were found to rank among the top 10 CD8+ clonotypes and to make up roughly 1.0-7.0% of CD8+ T cells. Those dominant clonotypes were again the most abundant among CD3+CD56-NKG2C+ cells in a handful of donors, at roughly 25-60.1%. Whether the expanded NKG2C-expressing T cell clones were specific for HCMV antigens remained unclear. The study sequenced eight donors, all healthy volunteers chosen at random: three men and five women. To determine HCMV serostatus, a commercial ELISA kit was used to detect HCMV-specific IgG in serum. Reads were demultiplexed and grouped by UMI with MIGEC, and clonotypes were assembled and quantified with MiTCR. Only TCR cDNA sequences supported by at least two reads were kept to exclude erroneous sequences. The tcR package was used for downstream repertoire analysis, and clonotypes were matched across fractions by CDR3 nucleotide sequence plus V segment. VDJmatch was used to annotate antigen specificity against VDJdb, with one amino acid substitution allowed in CDR3.

The source is a woman aged 18-29 years in good health. Sequencing was done on a sample of CD4+ T cells sorted from blood. This sequence uses TRBV7-2 and TRBJ2-5; the best D guess is TRBD2, with 6 bases matching. CDR3 region: CASSKPRERETQYF. The DNA is as follows: TGTGCCAGCAGCAAACCCCGGGAGAGGGAGACCCAGTACTTC.